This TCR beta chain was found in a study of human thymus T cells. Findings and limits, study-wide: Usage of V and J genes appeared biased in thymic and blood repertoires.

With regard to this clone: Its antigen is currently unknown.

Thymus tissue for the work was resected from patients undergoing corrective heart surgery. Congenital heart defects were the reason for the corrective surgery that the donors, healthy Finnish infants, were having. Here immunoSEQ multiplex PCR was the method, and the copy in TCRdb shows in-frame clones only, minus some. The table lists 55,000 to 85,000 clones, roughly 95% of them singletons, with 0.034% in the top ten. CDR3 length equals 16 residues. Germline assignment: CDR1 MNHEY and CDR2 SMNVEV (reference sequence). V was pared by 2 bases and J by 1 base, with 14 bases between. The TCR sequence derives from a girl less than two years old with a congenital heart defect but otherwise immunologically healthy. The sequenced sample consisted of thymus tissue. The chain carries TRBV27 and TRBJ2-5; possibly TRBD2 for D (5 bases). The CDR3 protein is CASSLLFRGFQETQYF. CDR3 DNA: TGTGCCAGCAGTTTACTCTTTCGAGGGTTCCAAGAGACCCAGTACTTC.